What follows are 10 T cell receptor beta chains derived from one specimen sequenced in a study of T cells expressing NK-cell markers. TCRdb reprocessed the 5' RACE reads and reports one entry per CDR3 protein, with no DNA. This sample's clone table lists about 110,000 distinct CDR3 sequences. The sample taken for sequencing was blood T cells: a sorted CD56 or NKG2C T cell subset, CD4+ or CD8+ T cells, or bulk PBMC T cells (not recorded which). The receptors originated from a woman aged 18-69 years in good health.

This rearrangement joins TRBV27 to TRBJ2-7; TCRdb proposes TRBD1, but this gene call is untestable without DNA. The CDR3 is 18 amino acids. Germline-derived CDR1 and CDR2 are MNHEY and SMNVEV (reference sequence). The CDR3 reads CASSLSGPGPGKTYEQYF.

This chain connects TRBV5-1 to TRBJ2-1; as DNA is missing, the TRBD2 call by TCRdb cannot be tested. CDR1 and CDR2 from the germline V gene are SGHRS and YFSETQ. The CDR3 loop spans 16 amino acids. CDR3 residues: CASSLGLAGVVNEQFF.

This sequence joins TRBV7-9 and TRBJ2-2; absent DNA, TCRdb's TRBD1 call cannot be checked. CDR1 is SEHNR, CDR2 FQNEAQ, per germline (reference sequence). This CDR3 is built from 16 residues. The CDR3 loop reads CASSPPGQGSTGELFF. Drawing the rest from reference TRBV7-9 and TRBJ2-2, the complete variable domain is DTGVSQNPRHKITKRGQNVTFRCDPISEHNRLYWYRQTLGQGPEFLTYFQNEAQLEKSRLLSDRFSAERPKGSFSTLEIQRTEQGDSAMYLCASSPPGQGSTGELFFGEGSRLTVL.

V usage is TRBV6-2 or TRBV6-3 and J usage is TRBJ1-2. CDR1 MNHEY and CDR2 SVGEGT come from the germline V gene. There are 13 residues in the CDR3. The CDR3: CASSSWQPYGYTF.

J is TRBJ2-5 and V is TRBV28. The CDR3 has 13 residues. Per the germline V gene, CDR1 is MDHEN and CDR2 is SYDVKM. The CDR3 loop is CASGILSGETQYF.

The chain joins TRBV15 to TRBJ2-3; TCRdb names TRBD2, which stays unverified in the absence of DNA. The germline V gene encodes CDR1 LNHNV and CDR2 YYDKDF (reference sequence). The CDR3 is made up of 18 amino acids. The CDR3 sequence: CATSRDPSGRASTDTQYF.

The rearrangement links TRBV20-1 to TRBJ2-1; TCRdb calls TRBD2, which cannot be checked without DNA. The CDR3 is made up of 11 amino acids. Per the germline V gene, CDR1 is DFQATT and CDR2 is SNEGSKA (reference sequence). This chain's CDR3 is CSARSGNEQFF.

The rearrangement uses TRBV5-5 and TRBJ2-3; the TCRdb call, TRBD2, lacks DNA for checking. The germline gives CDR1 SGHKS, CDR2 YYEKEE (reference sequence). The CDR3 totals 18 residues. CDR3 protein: CASSAFTLAGGPPDTQYF.

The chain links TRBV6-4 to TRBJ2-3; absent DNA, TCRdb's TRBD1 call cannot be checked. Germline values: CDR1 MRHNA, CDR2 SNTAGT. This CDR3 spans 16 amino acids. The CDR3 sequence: CASSDSFGTGLDTQYF.

The CDR3 loop is CASSQATGRYEQYF. The rearrangement links TRBV4-3 to TRBJ2-7; the D gene TCRdb calls, TRBD1, cannot be checked with no DNA. The CDR3 runs to 14 residues. The germline CDR1 and CDR2 sequences are LGHNA and YSLEER.